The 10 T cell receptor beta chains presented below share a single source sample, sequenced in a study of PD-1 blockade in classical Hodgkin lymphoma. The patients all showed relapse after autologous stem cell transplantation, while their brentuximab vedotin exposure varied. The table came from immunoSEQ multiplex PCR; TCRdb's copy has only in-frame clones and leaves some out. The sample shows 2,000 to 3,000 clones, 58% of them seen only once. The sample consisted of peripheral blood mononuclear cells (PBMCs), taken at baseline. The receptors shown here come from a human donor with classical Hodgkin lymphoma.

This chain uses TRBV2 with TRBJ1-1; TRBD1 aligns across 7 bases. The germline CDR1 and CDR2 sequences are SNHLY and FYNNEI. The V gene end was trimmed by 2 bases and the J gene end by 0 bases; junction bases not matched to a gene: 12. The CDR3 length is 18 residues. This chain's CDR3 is CASSENAGGLLVNTEAFF. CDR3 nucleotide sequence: TGTGCCAGCAGTGAAAATGCAGGGGGGCTCCTGGTGAACACTGAAGCTTTCTTT.

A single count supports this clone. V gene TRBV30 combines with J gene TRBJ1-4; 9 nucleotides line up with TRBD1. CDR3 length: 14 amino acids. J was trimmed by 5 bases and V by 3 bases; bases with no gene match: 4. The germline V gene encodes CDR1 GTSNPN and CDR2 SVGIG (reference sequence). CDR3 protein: CAWSTGTGNEKLFF. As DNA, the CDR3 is TGTGCCTGGAGCACCGGGACAGGGAATGAAAAACTGTTTTTT.

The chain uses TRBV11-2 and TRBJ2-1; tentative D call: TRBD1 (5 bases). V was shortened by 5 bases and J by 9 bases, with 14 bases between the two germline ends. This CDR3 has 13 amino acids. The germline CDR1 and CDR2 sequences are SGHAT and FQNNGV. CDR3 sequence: CASSPGWGREQFF. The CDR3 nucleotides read TGTGCCAGCAGCCCTGGCTGGGGCCGTGAGCAGTTCTTC.

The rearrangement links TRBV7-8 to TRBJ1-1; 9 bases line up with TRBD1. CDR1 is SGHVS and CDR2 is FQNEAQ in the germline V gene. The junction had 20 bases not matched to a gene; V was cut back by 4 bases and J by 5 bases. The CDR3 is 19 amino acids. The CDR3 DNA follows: TGTGCCAGCAGCTCCCCGAGAATGGGGACAGGGTCGGGGGGAACTGAAGCTTTCTTT. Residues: CASSSPRMGTGSGGTEAFF.

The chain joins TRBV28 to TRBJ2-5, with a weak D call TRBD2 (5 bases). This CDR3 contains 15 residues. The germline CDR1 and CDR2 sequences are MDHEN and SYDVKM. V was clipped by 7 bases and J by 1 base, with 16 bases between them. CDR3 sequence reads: CASTLGLTPQETQYF. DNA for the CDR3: TGTGCCAGCACACTTGGACTGACACCCCAAGAGACCCAGTACTTC.

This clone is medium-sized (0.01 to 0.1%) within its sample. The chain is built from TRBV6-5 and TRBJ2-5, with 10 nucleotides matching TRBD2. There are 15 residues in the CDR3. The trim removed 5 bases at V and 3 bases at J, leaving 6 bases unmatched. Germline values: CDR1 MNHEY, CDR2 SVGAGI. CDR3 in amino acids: CASSRAGGPEETQYF. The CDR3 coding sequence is TGTGCCAGCAGTAGAGCGGGGGGGCCCGAAGAGACCCAGTACTTC.

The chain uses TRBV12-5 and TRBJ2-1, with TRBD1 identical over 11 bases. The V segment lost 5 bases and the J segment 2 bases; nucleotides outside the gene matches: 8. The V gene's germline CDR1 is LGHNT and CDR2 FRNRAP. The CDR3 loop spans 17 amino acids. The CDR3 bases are TGTGCTAGTGGTGCACATCCGGGACAGGGGGCCTACAATGAGCAGTTCTTC. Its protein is CASGAHPGQGAYNEQFF.

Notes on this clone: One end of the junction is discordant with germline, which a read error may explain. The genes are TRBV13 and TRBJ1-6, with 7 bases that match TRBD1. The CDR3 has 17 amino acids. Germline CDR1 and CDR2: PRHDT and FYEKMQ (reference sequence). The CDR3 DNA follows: TGTGCCAGCACCTTACGACAGGGAGGATCCTATAATTCACCCCTCCACTTT. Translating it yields CASTLRQGGSYNSPLHF.

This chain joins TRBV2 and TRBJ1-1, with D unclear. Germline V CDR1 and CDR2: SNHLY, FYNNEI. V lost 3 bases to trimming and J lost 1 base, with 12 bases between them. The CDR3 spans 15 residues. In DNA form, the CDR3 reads TGTGCCAGCAGTGACGCGGGCCGGGGGAACACTGAAGCTTTCTTT. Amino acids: CASSDAGRGNTEAFF.

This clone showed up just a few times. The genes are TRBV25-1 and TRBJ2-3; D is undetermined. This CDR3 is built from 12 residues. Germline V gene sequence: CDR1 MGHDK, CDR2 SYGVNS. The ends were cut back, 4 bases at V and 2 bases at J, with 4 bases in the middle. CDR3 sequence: CASSANTDTQYF. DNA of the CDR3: TGTGCCAGCAGTGCTAACACAGATACGCAGTATTTT.